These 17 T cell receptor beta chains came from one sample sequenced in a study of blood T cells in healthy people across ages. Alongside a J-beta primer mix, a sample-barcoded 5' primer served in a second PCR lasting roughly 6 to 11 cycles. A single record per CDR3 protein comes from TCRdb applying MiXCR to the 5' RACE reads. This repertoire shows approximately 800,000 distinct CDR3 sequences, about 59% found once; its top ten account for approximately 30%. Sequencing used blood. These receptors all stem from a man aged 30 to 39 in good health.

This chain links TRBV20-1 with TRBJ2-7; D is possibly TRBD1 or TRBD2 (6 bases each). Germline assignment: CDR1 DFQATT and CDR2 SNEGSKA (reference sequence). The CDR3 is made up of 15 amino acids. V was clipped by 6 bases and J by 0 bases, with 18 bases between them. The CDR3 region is CSATRGGSASYEQYF. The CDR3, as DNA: TGCAGTGCAACCCGAGGGGGGTCCGCCTCCTACGAGCAGTACTTC.

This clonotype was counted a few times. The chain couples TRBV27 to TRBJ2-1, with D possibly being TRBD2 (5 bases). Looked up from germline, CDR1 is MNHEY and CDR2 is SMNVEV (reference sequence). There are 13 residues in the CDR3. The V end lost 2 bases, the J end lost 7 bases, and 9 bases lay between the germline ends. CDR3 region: CASSLRGWNEQFF. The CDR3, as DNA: TGTGCCAGCAGTTTACGAGGGTGGAATGAGCAGTTCTTC.

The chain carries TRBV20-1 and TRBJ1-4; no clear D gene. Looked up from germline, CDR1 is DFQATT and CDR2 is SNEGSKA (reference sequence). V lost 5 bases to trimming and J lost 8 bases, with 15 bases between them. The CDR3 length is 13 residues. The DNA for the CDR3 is TGCAGTGCTGCCGACCCGGGCGAAGAAAAACTGTTTTTT. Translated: CSAADPGEEKLFF.

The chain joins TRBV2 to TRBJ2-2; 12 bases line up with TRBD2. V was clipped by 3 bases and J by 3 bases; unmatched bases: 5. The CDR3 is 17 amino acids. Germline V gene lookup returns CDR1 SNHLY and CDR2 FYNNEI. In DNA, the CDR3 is TGTGCCAGCAGTGAGCCTAGCGGGGGGGCTTACACCGGGGAGCTGTTTTTT. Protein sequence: CASSEPSGGAYTGELFF.

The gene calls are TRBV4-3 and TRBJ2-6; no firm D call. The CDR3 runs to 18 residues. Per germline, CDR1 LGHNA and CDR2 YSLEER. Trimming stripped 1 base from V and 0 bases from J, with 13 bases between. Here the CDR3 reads CASSQVRTGSSGANVLTF. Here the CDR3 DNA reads TGCGCCAGCAGCCAAGTTCGGACGGGTAGCTCTGGGGCCAACGTCCTGACTTTC.

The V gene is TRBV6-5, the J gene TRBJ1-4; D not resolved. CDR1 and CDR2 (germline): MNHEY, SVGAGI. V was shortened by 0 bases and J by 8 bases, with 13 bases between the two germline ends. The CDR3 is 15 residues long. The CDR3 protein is CASSYSLAGREKLFF. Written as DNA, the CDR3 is TGTGCCAGCAGTTACTCACTGGCGGGCCGGGAAAAACTGTTTTTT.

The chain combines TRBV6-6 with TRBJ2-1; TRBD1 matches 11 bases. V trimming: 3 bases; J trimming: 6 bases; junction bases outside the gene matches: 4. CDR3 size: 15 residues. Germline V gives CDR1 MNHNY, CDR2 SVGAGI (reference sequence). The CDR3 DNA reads TGTGCCAGCAGTTATGGGGACAGGGGGTCCAATGAGCAGTTCTTC. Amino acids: CASSYGDRGSNEQFF.

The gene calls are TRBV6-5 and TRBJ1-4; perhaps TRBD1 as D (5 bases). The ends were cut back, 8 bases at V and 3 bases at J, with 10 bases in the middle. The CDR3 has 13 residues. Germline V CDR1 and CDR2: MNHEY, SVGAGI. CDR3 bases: TGTGCCAGCGGGGCCCGATCTAATGAAAAACTGTTTTTT. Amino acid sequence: CASGARSNEKLFF.

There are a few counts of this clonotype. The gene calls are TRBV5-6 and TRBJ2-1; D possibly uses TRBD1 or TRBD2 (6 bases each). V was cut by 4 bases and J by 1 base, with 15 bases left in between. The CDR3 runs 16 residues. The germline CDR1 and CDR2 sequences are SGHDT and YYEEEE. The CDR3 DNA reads TGTGCCAGCAGCCCACAATTAGGGGGGTCCTACAATGAGCAGTTCTTC. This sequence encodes CASSPQLGGSYNEQFF.

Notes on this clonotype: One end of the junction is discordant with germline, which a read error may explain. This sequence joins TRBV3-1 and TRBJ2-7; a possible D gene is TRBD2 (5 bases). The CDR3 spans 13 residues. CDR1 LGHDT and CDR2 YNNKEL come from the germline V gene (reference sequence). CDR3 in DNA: TGTACCAGCAGCAGGACGGAGGCCTACGAGCAGTACTTC. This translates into CTSSRTEAYEQYF.

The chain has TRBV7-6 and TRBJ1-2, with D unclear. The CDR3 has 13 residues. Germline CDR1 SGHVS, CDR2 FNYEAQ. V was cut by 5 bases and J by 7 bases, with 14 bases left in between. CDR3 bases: TGTGCCAGCAGCGCAAACTGGGGTCTTGGCTACACCTTC. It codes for CASSANWGLGYTF.

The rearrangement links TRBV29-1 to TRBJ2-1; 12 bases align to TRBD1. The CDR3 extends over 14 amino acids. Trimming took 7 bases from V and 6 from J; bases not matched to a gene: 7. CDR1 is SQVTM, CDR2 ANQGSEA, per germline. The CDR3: CSGIPGQGANEQFF. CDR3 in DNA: TGCAGCGGAATACCGGGACAGGGGGCCAATGAGCAGTTCTTC.

The CDR3 DNA reads TGTGCCAGCACCGAAGCGGGGGGCTACAATGAGCAGTTCTTC. This gives the protein CASTEAGGYNEQFF. The rearrangement uses TRBV6-5 and TRBJ2-1, with 9 positions matching TRBD2. The CDR3 covers 14 residues. With 7 bases clipped from V and 3 bases from J, the junction kept 4 bases outside the gene matches. Germline-derived CDR1 and CDR2 are MNHEY and SVGAGI.

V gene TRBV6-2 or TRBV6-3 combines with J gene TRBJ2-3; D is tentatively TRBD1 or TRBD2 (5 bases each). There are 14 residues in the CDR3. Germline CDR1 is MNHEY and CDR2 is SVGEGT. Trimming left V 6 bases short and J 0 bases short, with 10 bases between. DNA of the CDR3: TGTGCCAGCAGCCGAAGGGACAGCACAGATACGCAGTATTTT. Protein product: CASSRRDSTDTQYF.

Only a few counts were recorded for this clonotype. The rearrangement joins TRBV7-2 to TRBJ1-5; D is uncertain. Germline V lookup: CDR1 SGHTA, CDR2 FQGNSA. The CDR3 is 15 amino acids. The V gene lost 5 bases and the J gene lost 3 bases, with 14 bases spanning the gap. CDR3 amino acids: CASSPLGEVNQPQHF. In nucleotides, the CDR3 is TGTGCCAGCAGCCCACTCGGTGAAGTCAATCAGCCCCAGCATTTT. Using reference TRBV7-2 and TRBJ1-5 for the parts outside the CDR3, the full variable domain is GAGVSQSPSNKVTEKGKDVELRCDPISGHTALYWYRQSLGQGLEFLIYFQGNSAPDKSGLPSDRFSAERTGGSVSTLTIQRTQQEDSAVYLCASSPLGEVNQPQHFGDGTRLSIL.

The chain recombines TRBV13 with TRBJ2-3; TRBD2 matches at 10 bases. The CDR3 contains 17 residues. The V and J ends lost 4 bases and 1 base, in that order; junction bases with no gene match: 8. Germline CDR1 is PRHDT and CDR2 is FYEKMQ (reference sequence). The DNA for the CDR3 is TGTGCCAGCAGCTACGCCAGCGGGGGGGCCGGCACAGATACGCAGTATTTT. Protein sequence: CASSYASGGAGTDTQYF.

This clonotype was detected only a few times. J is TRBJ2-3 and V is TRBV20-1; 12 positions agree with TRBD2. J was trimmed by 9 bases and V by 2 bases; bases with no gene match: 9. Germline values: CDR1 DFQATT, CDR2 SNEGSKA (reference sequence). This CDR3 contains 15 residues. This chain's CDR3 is CSARLAGLAGFTQYF. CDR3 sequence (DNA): TGCAGTGCTAGATTGGCCGGACTAGCGGGGTTCACGCAGTATTTT.